This T cell receptor (beta chain) was identified in a study of CD8+CD57+ T cells in acquired aplastic anemia. Study as a whole: The average for DNA from sorted CD4+ and CD8+ cells was around 3.4 ug. Study-level points and caveats: Patients and controls turned out to have approximately 29 CD8+ CDR3 sequences in common.

To note about this clonotype: Antigen unknown.

Genomic DNA provided the template from which TCR beta VDJ and CDR3 profiles were obtained. MiXCR, run by TCRdb on the reads, gives a single entry per CDR3 protein. The sample lists 300,000 or so distinct CDR3 sequences; approximately 58% were seen once. This CDR3 spans 18 amino acids. Trimming cost V 12 bases and J 0 bases, with 26 bases left between them. Germline lookup yields CDR1 KGHDR and CDR2 SFDVKD. Those patients picked for sequencing had displayed CD8+CD57+ cell expansion on flow cytometry. No therapy had been given to the patients at the time of blood sampling. Sequencing was performed on sorted CD4+, CD8+, or CD8+CD57+ T cells (not recorded which) from PBMCs. The clonotype was recovered from a human donor with aplastic anemia. The J gene is TRBJ1-3, the V gene TRBV24-1; D ambiguous. The CDR3: CAPANGSRRLCSGNTIYF. CDR3 bases: TGTGCCCCGGCCAACGGGTCAAGGAGGCTGTGCTCTGGAAACACCATATATTTT.